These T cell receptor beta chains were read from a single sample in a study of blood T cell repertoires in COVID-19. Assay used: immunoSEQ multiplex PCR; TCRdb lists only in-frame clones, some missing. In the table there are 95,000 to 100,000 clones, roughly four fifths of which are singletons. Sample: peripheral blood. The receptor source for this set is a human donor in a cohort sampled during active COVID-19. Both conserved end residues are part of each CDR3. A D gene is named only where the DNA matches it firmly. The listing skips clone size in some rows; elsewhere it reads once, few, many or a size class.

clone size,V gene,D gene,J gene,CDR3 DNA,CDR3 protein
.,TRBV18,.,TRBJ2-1,TGTGCCAGCTCACCACCGAATGGGAGAGCCTCCTACAATGAGCAGTTCTTC,CASSPPNGRASYNEQFF
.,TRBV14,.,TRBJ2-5,TGTGCCAGCAGCCAAGCTTGGACTCGTGAGACCCAGTACTTC,CASSQAWTRETQYF
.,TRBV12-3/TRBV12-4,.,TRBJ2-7,TGTGCCAGCAGTCCTATTACGAGCAAGCAGTACTTC,CASSPITSKQYF
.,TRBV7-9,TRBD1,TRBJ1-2,TGTGCCAGCAGCTTACAAGACAGGGCCTATGGCTACACCTTC,CASSLQDRAYGYTF
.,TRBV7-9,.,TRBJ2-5,TGTGCCAGCAGCCCCTCAACAGGTCGACAAGAGACCCAGTACTTC,CASSPSTGRQETQYF
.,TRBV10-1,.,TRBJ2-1,TGCGCCAGCAGTGATTTGGGGACTCCACCCTACAATGAGCAGTTCTTC,CASSDLGTPPYNEQFF
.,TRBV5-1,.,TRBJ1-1,TGCGCCAGCAGCTTGAGGGCAGGGCCATTGAACACTGAAGCTTTCTTT,CASSLRAGPLNTEAFF
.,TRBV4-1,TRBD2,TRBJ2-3,TGCGCCAGCAGCCAAGACACTAGCGGGGGACTCACAGATACGCAGTATTTT,CASSQDTSGGLTDTQYF
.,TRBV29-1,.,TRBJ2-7,TGCAGCGTTGAAGACGTGGAGATTTCCTACGAGCAGTACTTC,CSVEDVEISYEQYF
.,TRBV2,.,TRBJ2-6,TGTGCCAGCAGAATGACAGAGATAATCTCTGGGGCCAACGTCCTGACTTTC,CASRMTEIISGANVLTF
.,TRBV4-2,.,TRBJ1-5,TGTGCCAGCAGCCAAGAGTCCGGACAGCAGTATCAGCCCCAGCATTTT,CASSQESGQQYQPQHF
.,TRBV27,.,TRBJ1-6,TGTGCCAGCAGTGTACAGACAAATTCACCCCTCCACTTT,CASSVQTNSPLHF
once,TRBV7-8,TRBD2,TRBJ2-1,TGTGCCAGCAGCCGAGCCGGGACTAGAGGTAACAATGAGCAGTTCTTC,CASSRAGTRGNNEQFF
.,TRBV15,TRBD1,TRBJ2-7,TGTGCCACCAGCAGAGGCGGACAGGGCTCGGGTGAGCAGTACTTC,CATSRGGQGSGEQYF
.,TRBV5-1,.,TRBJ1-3,TGCGCCAGCAGCTTAGGTACAGGGGGAAACACCATATATTTT,CASSLGTGGNTIYF
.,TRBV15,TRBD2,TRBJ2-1,TGTGCCACCAGCAGAGAGGGGCTAGCGGGAGGTAACAATGAGCAGTTCTTC,CATSREGLAGGNNEQFF
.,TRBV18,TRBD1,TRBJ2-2,TGTGCCAGCTCACCCCTACAGGGGGTTAACACCGGGGAGCTGTTTTTT,CASSPLQGVNTGELFF
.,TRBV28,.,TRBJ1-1,TGTGCCAGCGTTAGTGCGGGGGGCCACACTGAAGCTTTCTTT,CASVSAGGHTEAFF
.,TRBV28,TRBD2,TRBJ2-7,TGTGCCAGCAGTAGCTGGACTAGCGGGAGACTTAGCTCCTACGAGCAGTACTTC,CASSSWTSGRLSSYEQYF
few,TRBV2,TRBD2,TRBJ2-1,TGTGCCAGCAGTGAACTAGCGGGCTCCTACAATGAGCAGTTCTTC,CASSELAGSYNEQFF
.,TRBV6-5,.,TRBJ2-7,TGTGCCAGCAGGAGGGGGGGAGGACCCTACGAGCAGTACTTC,CASRRGGGPYEQYF
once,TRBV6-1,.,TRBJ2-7,TGTGCCAGCAGTGGGAAAACGGGAACAGGGTTTTCGGGATACGAGCAGTACTTC,CASSGKTGTGFSGYEQYF
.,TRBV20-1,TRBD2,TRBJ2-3,TGCAGTGCTAGTACTTGGACTAGCGGGGGGCGCACAGATACGCAGTATTTT,CSASTWTSGGRTDTQYF
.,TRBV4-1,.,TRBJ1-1,TGCGCCAGTCAGGTAGGGGTGAGCAGGCTGAACACTGAAGCTTTCTTT,CASQVGVSRLNTEAFF
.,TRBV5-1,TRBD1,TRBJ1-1,TGCGCCAGCAGCGGGGCAACAGGGGGCACTGAAGCTTTCTTT,CASSGATGGTEAFF
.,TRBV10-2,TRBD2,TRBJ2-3,TGCGCCAGCACTCCGACTAGCGGGAGAGATACGCAGTATTTT,CASTPTSGRDTQYF
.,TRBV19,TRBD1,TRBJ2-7,TGTGCCAGTGCAACACAGGGGGCAATGGACGAGCAGTACTTC,CASATQGAMDEQYF
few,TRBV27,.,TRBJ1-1,TGTGCCAGCAGTTTAAGGGAGGGCACTGAAGCTTTCTTT,CASSLREGTEAFF
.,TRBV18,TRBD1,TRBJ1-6,TGTGCCAGCTCACCCCTCACGGGACAGGGGAGCGCCAGCTATAATTCACCCCTCCACTTT,CASSPLTGQGSASYNSPLHF
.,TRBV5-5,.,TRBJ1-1,TGTGCCAGCAGTTTGGAGGGTCAATTCCGGGGTATTTCCATGAACACTGAAGCTTTCTTT,CASSLEGQFRGISMNTEAFF
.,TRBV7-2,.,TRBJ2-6,TGTGCCAGCAGCAGCACAGGGTTTGGTAGAGCCAACGTCCTGACTTTC,CASSSTGFGRANVLTF
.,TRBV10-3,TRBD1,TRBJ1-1,TGTGCCATCAGCGGACAGGGAGCGGGGAATGCTTTCTTT,CAISGQGAGNAFF
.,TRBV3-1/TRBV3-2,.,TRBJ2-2,TGTGCCAGCAGCCAAGATCTTAGGACCGGGCGGGGAATCAGCGGGGAGCTGTTTTTT,CASSQDLRTGRGISGELFF
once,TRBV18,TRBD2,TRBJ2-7,TGTGCCAGCTCCCAGGGACTAGCGGCCTACGAGCAGTACTTC,CASSQGLAAYEQYF
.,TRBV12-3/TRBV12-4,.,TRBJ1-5,TGTGCCAGCAGAGGAACAGGGAATCAGCCCCAGCATTTT,CASRGTGNQPQHF
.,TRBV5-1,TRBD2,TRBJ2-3,TGCGCCAGCAGCCTAGCGGGATGGAGCACAGATACGCAGTATTTT,CASSLAGWSTDTQYF